Listed below are T cell receptor beta chains from one sample, sequenced in a study of T cells after yellow fever vaccination. MiXCR, applied by TCRdb to the 5' RACE reads, yields one record per CDR3 protein. Among hundreds of thousands of distinct CDR3 sequences listed, about 14% were seen once. The sample in question was PBMCs, obtained on the day of the yellow fever booster vaccination. These receptors were obtained from a man aged 25-40 years who received the YFV17D yellow fever vaccine. CDR3s include the opening cysteine and the closing phenylalanine or tryptophan. D genes are given only for firm matches. The size field is filled for only some rows; it gives once, few, many or a size class.

>15|-|TRBV6-1|TRBJ2-1|TRBD2
CAAGVGAGGYSEQFF
>16|many|TRBV10-3|TRBJ1-2|TRBD1
CAISAGTGRADYGYTF
>13|-|TRBV4-3|TRBJ2-7|-
CASSQEGYHEQYF
>15|many|TRBV5-1|TRBJ2-5|-
CASSLAGTSGETQYF
>15|-|TRBV5-4|TRBJ2-7|-
CASSEGPILPYEQYF
>14|few|TRBV7-2|TRBJ2-4|-
CASSPRGPKNIQYF
>15|few|TRBV4-3|TRBJ2-4|-
CASSQDSLSSNIQYF
>14|-|TRBV6-2/TRBV6-3|TRBJ1-1|TRBD1
CASNFRDRGSEAFF
>15|-|TRBV12-3/TRBV12-4|TRBJ1-2|-
CASIPLGDEDYGYTF
>14|-|TRBV6-1|TRBJ2-1|-
CASSLFLSGNEQFF
>16|-|TRBV12-3/TRBV12-4|TRBJ1-1|-
CASSLTAGPQNTEAFF
>15|few|TRBV12-3/TRBV12-4|TRBJ1-1|-
CASSLSRLEVTEAFF
>15|-|TRBV11-3|TRBJ2-5|-
CASSSIRDGEQTQYF
>18|-|TRBV30|TRBJ1-3|TRBD1
CAWSVRTGDSRIHNTIYF
>14|few|TRBV19|TRBJ1-6|-
CASSKATGNSPLHF
>14|few|TRBV6-2/TRBV6-3|TRBJ2-7|TRBD2
CASGPGLAIHEQYF
>16|many|TRBV5-1|TRBJ2-3|TRBD2
CASSLATSGSTDTQYF
>16|-|TRBV25-1|TRBJ2-2|TRBD1
CASSRDSLLNTGELFF
>15|-|TRBV3-1|TRBJ2-7|-
CASSQVADFSYEQYF
>13|-|TRBV20-1|TRBJ2-7|-
CSAYPGQSYEQYF
>15|few|TRBV3-1|TRBJ1-1|-
CASSPRRGTNTEAFF
>13|few|TRBV12-3/TRBV12-4|TRBJ2-1|TRBD2
CASTGLAANEQFF
>14|-|TRBV12-3/TRBV12-4|TRBJ2-5|TRBD1
CASRLRQGKETQYF
>12|-|TRBV6-1|TRBJ1-1|-
CASSEFRAEAFF
>15|many|TRBV5-1|TRBJ2-7|-
CASSLSVGDGGEQYF
>15|-|TRBV20-1|TRBJ2-7|TRBD2
CSAYGLAGGSYEQYF
>17|few|TRBV18|TRBJ1-3|-
CASSPPPDTLSGNTIYF
>14|-|TRBV7-9|TRBJ1-1|-
CASSSSLSRGDAFF
>15|-|TRBV20-1|TRBJ1-1|-
CSAREGNRAISGAFF
>15|-|TRBV27|TRBJ2-1|TRBD1
CASSLAGTGGNEQFF
>15|few|TRBV12-3/TRBV12-4|TRBJ2-5|-
CASSSRGRPRETQYF
>15|few|TRBV10-3|TRBJ2-5|-
CAISDETSSSETQYF
>14|-|TRBV29-1|TRBJ2-2|-
CSVIDSQNTGELFF
>14|few|TRBV20-1|TRBJ2-7|TRBD2
CSARPGLGAYEQYF
>13|many|TRBV5-1|TRBJ2-5|-
CASSLEVRETQYF
>16|many|TRBV20-1|TRBJ2-7|TRBD2
CSARDVRGTEGGEQYF
>16|few|TRBV9|TRBJ2-7|TRBD1
CASSVGGRGQGGEQYF
>15|few|TRBV28|TRBJ2-7|TRBD1
CASSPGQGTSYEQYF
>16|few|TRBV4-3|TRBJ2-7|TRBD1
CASSQDGQGYAYEQYF
>13|few|TRBV21-1|TRBJ2-2|-
CANASENTGELFF
>18|few|TRBV4-3|TRBJ2-3|-
CASSQGVAAGRSTDTQYF
>10|-|TRBV20-1|TRBJ2-7|-
CSAPEVIEYF
>14|-|TRBV18|TRBJ1-5|TRBD1
CASSQSQGSQPQHF
>14|many|TRBV2|TRBJ2-7|TRBD2
CASSSGRAGYEQYF
>13|-|TRBV18|TRBJ1-5|-
CASSPVGNQPQHF
>16|many|TRBV5-1|TRBJ2-7|TRBD1
CASSLQSGQNFYEQYF
>16|-|TRBV9|TRBJ2-3|-
CASSAGNVGGTDTQYF
>13|few|TRBV3-1|TRBJ2-7|TRBD2
CASVDLAGDEQYF
>15|-|TRBV20-1|TRBJ2-3|-
CSARDILDSTDTQYF
>14|few|TRBV20-1|TRBJ2-7|-
CSASWAKSSYEQYF
>14|few|TRBV12-3/TRBV12-4|TRBJ1-6|-
CASNARESNSPLHF
>14|-|TRBV24-1|TRBJ2-1|TRBD2
CATSVAGGDNEQFF